This T cell receptor (beta chain) was sequenced for a study of graft-versus-host responses after intestinal transplantation. Study details: Multivisceral, liver-intestinal, or isolated intestinal transplants were received by the recipients. Study-level points and caveats: Maximum circulating GvH clone levels tracked with early post-transplant HvG decreases. GvH clones were identified in recipient marrow, with some first appearing in ileum or blood. The study found high graft-versus-host to host-versus-graft clonal ratios in allografts of patients with graft-donor T cell macrochimerism.

Points on this clone: Antigen specificity is unknown.

The table came from immunoSEQ multiplex PCR; TCRdb's copy has only in-frame clones and leaves some out. The sample holds about 93,000 clones, about 93% seen once. Germline V gene lookup returns CDR1 MGHRA and CDR2 YSYEKL. Trimming shortened V by 2 bases and J by 4 bases, and 23 bases separated the two germline ends. The CDR3 runs to 18 residues. The chain joins TRBV4-1 to TRBJ1-2; D may be TRBD1 (5 bases). Source: unstimulated CD8+ T cells sorted from spleen or lymph node cells, taken before intestinal transplant. The clonotype was recovered from a human donor who received an intestinal transplant. In nucleotides, the CDR3 is TGCGCCAGCAGCCAAAGCGACAGTATTCGGACCGACCTCTATGGCTACACCTTC. Protein sequence: CASSQSDSIRTDLYGYTF.